The entry that follows covers one T cell receptor beta chain sequence. Antigen unknown. The source of the sample is a study of PD-1 blockade in classical Hodgkin lymphoma. Assay used: immunoSEQ multiplex PCR; TCRdb lists only in-frame clones, some missing. The repertoire includes tens of thousands of clones, around 93% of them detected once, and 8% sits in the top ten. Study-wide points: By C4D1 there was a significant rise in CD4+ TCR diversity but not in CD8+ TCR diversity. Excluded were patients who started nivolumab under 1 year after ASCT, a group that had lower diversity. In newly diagnosed patients, baseline TCR diversity was reportedly below that of healthy donors. Lower baseline TCR diversity marked trial partial responders and progressors.

The CDR3 consists of 14 residues. V dropped 3 bases and J dropped 4 bases, with 12 bases sitting between them. Germline CDR1 and CDR2: KGHSH and LQKENI. Brentuximab vedotin exposure varied among the patients, all of whom had relapsed after autologous stem cell transplantation. This receptor was identified in a human donor with classical Hodgkin lymphoma. Sequenced here: peripheral blood mononuclear cells (PBMCs), sampled at baseline. This chain connects TRBV18 to TRBJ2-5; D remains unclear. This chain's CDR3 is CASSPGVAGETQYF. The DNA of the CDR3 is TGTGCCAGCTCACCTGGAGTAGCTGGAGAGACCCAGTACTTC.